This T cell receptor (beta chain) emerged from a study of regulatory T cells in long-lasting Graves disease. Overall study context: Under 3 months of antithyroid drugs had been taken by newly diagnosed Graves' patients. General study findings and limits: Comparison showed that persistent patients shared more public clonotypes (2,741) than new patients (approximately 870). The study found lower TCR diversity in persistent Graves' patients than in newly diagnosed ones. Accuracy could have been hurt by small sample size.

Relying on iRepertoire HTBI primers and Arm-PCR of CDR3 regions, the team built TCR beta libraries. Using its own MiXCR run on the multiplex PCR reads, TCRdb lists one record per CDR3 protein. In the table there are fewer than 350,000 distinct CDR3 sequences, 15% to 20% of which are singletons. Time point in this sample: newly diagnosed GD, antithyroid drugs for less than 3 months. PBMCs were the source of the RNA used for TCR sequencing. This clonotype was recorded at least ten times. Its matching antigen is unknown. The CDR3 loop spans 14 amino acids. Germline V lookup: CDR1 GTSNPN, CDR2 SVGIG (reference sequence). The J segment lost 5 bases and the V segment lost 6 bases, leaving 9 bases of the junction unmatched.

The V gene is TRBV30, the J gene TRBJ2-1, with 8 bases that match TRBD2. The sequences come from peripheral blood mononuclear cells (PBMCs), collected at new diagnosis, from a patient treated with antithyroid drugs. The receptor was isolated from a female donor with Graves disease. The CDR3, as DNA: TGTGCCTGTGATAGAGCGGGAGTCAACAATGAGCAGTTCTTC. This sequence encodes CACDRAGVNNEQFF.